This T cell receptor beta chain was found in a study of T cell responses to AZD1222 COVID-19 vaccine. Of note for this clone: What it recognizes is unknown.

Profiled with immunoSEQ multiplex PCR; TCRdb holds only in-frame clones, not every one. Among roughly 120,000 clones, 75% to 95% were seen once, and the ten largest hold roughly 4.2%. CDR1 is SEHNR and CDR2 is FQNEAQ in the germline V gene (reference sequence). CDR3 length: 13 amino acids. V lost 6 bases and J lost 5; bases outside the gene matches: 6. Study results and caveats: Researchers took repertoire samples only after the peak T cell response had come.

The J gene is TRBJ1-1, the V gene TRBV7-9; 7 nucleotides line up with TRBD1. The sequence was obtained from an adult who received the MenACWY meningococcal vaccine as a control. Here the sequenced sample was peripheral blood, taken 28 days after the second dose of the MenACWY control vaccine. DNA for the CDR3: TGTGCCAGCAGTTCAGGGGGAAAGACTGAAGCTTTCTTT. Its translation: CASSSGGKTEAFF. Drawing the rest from reference TRBV7-9 and TRBJ1-1, the complete variable domain is DTGVSQNPRHKITKRGQNVTFRCDPISEHNRLYWYRQTLGQGPEFLTYFQNEAQLEKSRLLSDRFSAERPKGSFSTLEIQRTEQGDSAMYLCASSSGGKTEAFFGQGTRLTVV.